The 13 T cell receptor beta chains below all came from one sample that was sequenced in a study of control samples from healthy donors and cancer patients. Data came from immunoSEQ multiplex PCR; TCRdb stores just in-frame clones and leaves some out. The sample includes 98,000 or so clones, around 80% of them seen just once. The sample was blood. Every receptor here comes from a woman in her 30s in good health.

V and J are TRBV7-9 and TRBJ2-5, with a weak D call TRBD1 (6 bases). The ends were cut back, 4 bases at V and 5 bases at J, with 17 bases in the middle. Germline V CDR1 and CDR2: SEHNR, FQNEAQ (reference sequence). The CDR3 spans 15 residues. The CDR3 region has the DNA TGTGCCAGCAGCTCGGGACAATTTGTGTCGGAGACCCAGTACTTC. Amino acids: CASSSGQFVSETQYF.

The rearrangement joins TRBV5-1 to TRBJ2-3; the match to TRBD1 covers 9 bases. Germline V lookup: CDR1 SGHRS, CDR2 YFSETQ. The CDR3 extends over 14 amino acids. V shed 4 bases and J 4 bases; nucleotides not matched to a gene: 4. The CDR3 protein is CASSTGQGADTQYF. The CDR3 DNA sequence: TGCGCCAGCAGCACGGGACAGGGTGCAGATACGCAGTATTTT.

V usage is TRBV30 and J usage is TRBJ2-3, with 7 bases matching TRBD2. Trimming removed 4 bases from V and 1 base from J; junction bases left unmatched: 8. Germline V lookup: CDR1 GTSNPN, CDR2 SVGIG (reference sequence). The length of the CDR3 is 15 residues. The CDR3 sequence is CAWKIGGTGTDTQYF. CDR3 coding DNA: TGTGCCTGGAAAATCGGGGGGACTGGCACAGATACGCAGTATTTT. The variable domain in full, with the rest retrieved from reference TRBV30 and TRBJ2-3, is SQTIHQWPATLVQPVGSPLSLECTVEGTSNPNLYWYRQAAGRGLQLLFYSVGIGQISSEVPQNLSASRPQDRQFILSSKKLLLSDSGFYLCAWKIGGTGTDTQYFGPGTRLTVL.

CDR3 nucleotide sequence: TGTGCCGCCAGTAGAGGGGGTAAAACAGATACGCAGTATTTT. This gives the protein CAASRGGKTDTQYF. This rearrangement joins TRBV7-8 to TRBJ2-3; perhaps TRBD1 as D (6 bases). Trimming took 11 bases from V and 3 from J, leaving 18 bases between them. The length of the CDR3 is 14 residues. CDR1 and CDR2 from the germline V gene are SGHVS and FQNEAQ.

This chain uses TRBV12-3 or TRBV12-4 with TRBJ1-1; D not resolved. CDR3 size: 11 residues. Deletions cut 2 bases from V and 8 bases from J, with 6 bases between. CDR3 loop: CASSLRTEAFF. CDR3 nucleotides: TGTGCCAGCAGTTTACGAACCGAAGCTTTCTTT.

V usage is TRBV4-3 and J usage is TRBJ1-2; D is perhaps TRBD1 (6 bases). In germline, CDR1 is LGHNA, CDR2 YSLEER. Trimming left V 0 bases short and J 4 bases short, with 12 bases between. The CDR3 is made up of 15 amino acids. The CDR3 spells CASSQDLTGLYGYTF. The CDR3 nucleotides are TGCGCCAGCAGCCAAGATCTCACAGGGCTCTATGGCTACACCTTC.

The chain joins TRBV24-1 to TRBJ1-5, with 10 bases matching TRBD1. V gave up 3 bases and J gave up 9 bases; unmatched junction bases: 7. Germline CDR1 KGHDR, CDR2 SFDVKD. There are 15 residues in the CDR3. Written as DNA, the CDR3 is TGTGCCACCAGTGATCCCGGGACAGGGGATGGGCCCCAGCATTTT. Its translation is CATSDPGTGDGPQHF.

The chain employs TRBV20-1 and TRBJ1-2; a weak D match, TRBD1 (6 bases). CDR3 length: 11 residues. CDR1 and CDR2 (germline): DFQATT, SNEGSKA (reference sequence). This chain's CDR3 is CSPGHQNGYTF. In nucleotides, the CDR3 is TGCAGCCCGGGACACCAAAATGGCTACACCTTC.

The chain uses TRBV19 and TRBJ1-5, with D perhaps TRBD1 (5 bases). Germline CDR1 LNHDA, CDR2 SQIVND (reference sequence). This CDR3 is 16 amino acids long. The germline V and J ends were trimmed by 3 bases and 6 bases, with 18 bases remaining between them. The CDR3 loop reads CASSMKGEAGGQPQHF. CDR3 sequence (DNA): TGTGCCAGTAGTATGAAAGGGGAGGCGGGAGGTCAGCCCCAGCATTTT.

This clone was detected once. CDR3 sequence reads: CASRTGTGGSTRYGYTF. DNA for the CDR3: TGTGCCAGCAGGACCGGGACAGGGGGCTCCACTAGATATGGCTACACCTTC. J is TRBJ1-2 and V is TRBV27; 12 bases agree with TRBD1. Germline-derived CDR1 and CDR2 are MNHEY and SMNVEV (reference sequence). The CDR3 is 17 amino acids. V lost 6 bases and J lost 5; bases outside the gene matches: 13.

This clone was detected a few times. The chain carries TRBV7-2 and TRBJ2-3; TRBD1 matches at 7 bases. Germline V gene data show CDR1 as SGHTA and CDR2 as FQGNSA. V dropped 1 base and J dropped 2; count of bases not matched to a gene: 3. This CDR3 has 15 residues. CDR3 sequence: CASSLGTGFTDTQYF. In nucleotides, the CDR3 is TGTGCCAGCAGCTTAGGGACAGGATTCACAGATACGCAGTATTTT.

The chain links TRBV6-5 to TRBJ1-2; D is possibly TRBD1 (6 bases). V lost 6 bases to trimming and J lost 4 bases, with 18 bases between them. Germline V gives CDR1 MNHEY, CDR2 SVGAGI. The CDR3 is made up of 15 amino acids. CDR3 nucleotide sequence: TGTGCCAGCAGCCCAGGGGCAGGGAGTTCCTATGGCTACACCTTC. Translating gives CASSPGAGSSYGYTF.

The V call is TRBV30, the J call TRBJ2-3; 9 bases are a match to TRBD2. The CDR3 runs 16 residues. V gave up 1 base and J gave up 1 base; unmatched junction bases: 6. Germline V CDR1 and CDR2: GTSNPN, SVGIG (reference sequence). CDR3 sequence (DNA): TGTGCCTGGAGTGGCCTAGCGGGGTCGCGCACAGATACGCAGTATTTT. Its protein is CAWSGLAGSRTDTQYF. Variable domain in full (rest from reference TRBV30 and TRBJ2-3): SQTIHQWPATLVQPVGSPLSLECTVEGTSNPNLYWYRQAAGRGLQLLFYSVGIGQISSEVPQNLSASRPQDRQFILSSKKLLLSDSGFYLCAWSGLAGSRTDTQYFGPGTRLTVL.